The 15 T cell receptor beta chains below all came from one sample that was sequenced in a study of CD8 T cells in ankylosing spondylitis. Study findings and constraints: Among TCR beta sequences, a motif of roughly 8 highly homologous variants appeared characteristic of ankylosing spondylitis blood.

These receptors' targets are unknown. A single record per CDR3 protein comes from TCRdb applying MiXCR to the 5' RACE reads. The repertoire holds hundreds of thousands of distinct CDR3 sequences, with 12% as singletons. The sequenced material came from blood, either unsorted or a sorted T cell fraction (not recorded which). All receptors derive from a male donor with ankylosing spondylitis.

The rearrangement uses TRBV6-1 and TRBJ2-3; a weak D match, TRBD2 (5 bases). The germline V and J ends were trimmed by 2 bases and 2 bases, with 11 bases remaining between them. The CDR3 runs 15 residues. Germline CDR1 and CDR2: MNHNS and SASEGT. CDR3 in amino acids: CASSESLAYTDTQYF. CDR3 sequence (DNA): TGTGCCAGCAGTGAAAGCCTAGCCTACACAGATACGCAGTATTTT.

The DNA of the CDR3 is TGCGCCAGCAGCATCGGTCCCCGCGGTTCCGCCTACGAGCAGTACTTC. This codes for CASSIGPRGSAYEQYF. This chain connects TRBV5-1 to TRBJ2-7; D is ambiguous. With 4 bases removed from V and 2 bases from J, the gap between germline ends came to 19 bases. Germline V gene sequence: CDR1 SGHRS, CDR2 YFSETQ. There are 16 residues in the CDR3.

This clonotype was observed many times. V and J are TRBV29-1 and TRBJ1-2; possible D gene TRBD1, 5 bases. Germline V lookup: CDR1 SQVTM, CDR2 ANQGSEA. The ends were cut back, 7 bases at V and 8 bases at J, with 17 bases in the middle. CDR3 length equals 12 residues. CDR3 residues: CSAVRGIGGYTF. The CDR3 DNA follows: TGCAGCGCGGTTCGGGGGATTGGAGGCTACACCTTC.

This clonotype was counted a few times. J is TRBJ1-5 and V is TRBV15; D is undetermined. V lost 0 bases to trimming and J lost 7 bases, with 7 bases between them. The CDR3 runs 13 residues. CDR1 and CDR2 from the germline V gene are LNHNV and YYDKDF (reference sequence). CDR3 sequence: CATSRDAGQPQHF. The DNA of the CDR3 is TGTGCCACCAGCAGAGATGCGGGGCAGCCCCAGCATTTT.

The rearrangement links TRBV7-3 to TRBJ2-3, with D perhaps TRBD2 (5 bases). Germline-derived CDR1 and CDR2 are SGHTA and FQGTGA. The CDR3 consists of 14 residues. Trimming removed 5 bases from V and 1 base from J, with 10 bases in between. DNA of the CDR3: TGTGCCAGCAGCGAGGGCGGACGCACAGATACGCAGTATTTT. Translating gives CASSEGGRTDTQYF.

This clonotype has ten or more counts. The V call is TRBV7-8, the J call TRBJ2-1; 10 positions agree with TRBD2. Trimming at V came to 4 bases and at J to 3 bases, leaving 3 bases not matched to a gene. The CDR3 consists of 15 residues. Germline V lookup: CDR1 SGHVS, CDR2 FQNEAQ. The CDR3 sequence: CASSSTSGNYNEQFF. CDR3 DNA: TGTGCCAGCAGCTCCACTAGCGGGAACTACAATGAGCAGTTCTTC.

V gene TRBV7-9 combines with J gene TRBJ2-2, with D perhaps being TRBD1 or TRBD2 (5 bases each). The CDR3 is 17 residues long. Trimming left V 5 bases short and J 2 bases short, with 18 bases between. Germline CDR1 and CDR2: SEHNR and FQNEAQ (reference sequence). The CDR3 DNA reads as TGTGCCAGCAGCCCACGCCGGGGCTTAGTAAACACCGGGGAGCTGTTTTTT. Protein product: CASSPRRGLVNTGELFF.

Many counts were recorded for this clonotype. The V and J genes are TRBV15 and TRBJ2-7; D remains ambiguous. CDR1 LNHNV and CDR2 YYDKDF come from the germline V gene (reference sequence). Trimming took off 5 bases at V and 1 base at J, with 15 bases between the two ends. The CDR3 loop spans 15 amino acids. The CDR3 bases are TGTGCCACCAGCGTGGACGGCTTTGAGTCCTACGAGCAGTACTTC. Its protein is CATSVDGFESYEQYF.

This clonotype has just a few counts. The CDR3 protein is CASSYSRTGGSETQYF. DNA of the CDR3: TGTGCCAGCAGTTACTCGAGGACAGGCGGATCGGAGACCCAGTACTTC. The rearrangement links TRBV6-5 to TRBJ2-5, with 7 nucleotides matching TRBD1. CDR1 and CDR2 (germline): MNHEY, SVGAGI. The junction had 9 bases not matched to a gene; V was cut back by 0 bases and J by 5 bases. The CDR3 spans 16 residues.

The J gene is TRBJ1-6, the V gene TRBV15; D gene uncertain. Trimming pared 6 bases from V and 6 bases from J, leaving 15 bases between. Per germline, CDR1 LNHNV and CDR2 YYDKDF (reference sequence). This CDR3 has 15 residues. This CDR3 is CATSGDPVGNSPLHF. In DNA, the CDR3 is TGTGCCACCAGTGGGGATCCGGTTGGTAATTCACCCCTCCACTTT.

This clonotype was counted a few times. V and J are TRBV29-1 and TRBJ2-5, with 8 bases fitting TRBD1. Germline values: CDR1 SQVTM, CDR2 ANQGSEA. The trim removed 5 bases at V and 4 bases at J, leaving 3 bases unmatched. The CDR3 is 12 residues long. The CDR3 sequence: CSVQGAPETQYF. Here the CDR3 DNA reads TGCAGCGTTCAGGGGGCCCCAGAGACCCAGTACTTC.

This clonotype was counted many times. The rearrangement joins TRBV29-1 to TRBJ2-3; D call uncertain. CDR1 is SQVTM, CDR2 ANQGSEA, per germline. The length of the CDR3 is 12 residues. The V end was cut by 7 bases, the J end by 6 bases, with 14 bases between. CDR3 sequence (DNA): TGCAGCGCGAGCCGGGCGTCCGATACGCAGTATTTT. It specifies CSASRASDTQYF.

This clonotype has only a few counts. The genes are TRBV5-1 and TRBJ1-1, with a tentative D call TRBD1 (6 bases). V was shortened by 8 bases and J by 5 bases, with 13 bases between the two germline ends. Germline-derived CDR1 and CDR2 are SGHRS and YFSETQ. This CDR3 region has 12 residues. The CDR3 bases are TGCGCCAGTAGCAGGGGTGGGACTGAAGCTTTCTTT. Translated: CASSRGGTEAFF.

In its sample, this clonotype was seen a few times. The V gene is TRBV7-2, the J gene TRBJ2-7, with D perhaps assigned TRBD1 or TRBD2 (5 bases each). CDR1 SGHTA and CDR2 FQGNSA come from the germline V gene. The CDR3 spans 13 residues. The V end was cut by 10 bases, the J end by 4 bases, with 17 bases between. CDR3: CATMIEGRYEQYF. CDR3 DNA: TGTGCCACCATGATAGAGGGGCGTTACGAGCAGTACTTC.

As DNA, the CDR3 is TGTGCCAGCAGTCCAAGGGACAGGGAGTTGGGAAACACCATATATTTT. Encoded protein: CASSPRDRELGNTIYF. This chain joins TRBV12-3 or TRBV12-4 and TRBJ1-3; 9 bases are a match to TRBD1. The CDR3 runs to 16 residues. V shed 5 bases and J 4 bases; nucleotides not matched to a gene: 9.